This T cell receptor beta chain was recovered during a study of PD-1 blockade in classical Hodgkin lymphoma. General observations from the study: At C4D1, TCR diversity had climbed significantly for CD4+ cells, though not for CD8+ cells. The drivers behind the repertoire differences, possibly disease activity or prior therapy, remain undefined. Reports described newly diagnosed patients as having lower baseline TCR diversity than healthy donors. It was among complete responders that baseline diversity resembled that of newly diagnosed patients.

The germline gives CDR1 LNHDA, CDR2 SQIVND (reference sequence). The CDR3 is 14 amino acids. With V trimmed by 4 bases and J by 6 bases, 3 bases remained unmatched. The assay was immunoSEQ multiplex PCR, and TCRdb's table has in-frame clones only and misses some. This table holds about 90,000 clones, about nine tenths found once. Comments on this clone: What it binds is not known.

As for time point: cycle 4 day 1 (C4D1), after 5 to 7 weeks of nivolumab. All patients experienced relapse after autologous stem cell transplantation, and brentuximab vedotin exposure was variable. V gene TRBV19 combines with J gene TRBJ2-3, with 11 bases identical to TRBD1. The sequence came from a human donor with classical Hodgkin lymphoma. The specimen comprised peripheral blood mononuclear cells (PBMCs), sampled before the fourth cycle of nivolumab. CDR3 in DNA: TGTGCCAGTAGTAAGGACAGGGGGCATGATACGCAGTATTTT. Translation: CASSKDRGHDTQYF. The whole variable domain, filled in from reference TRBV19 and TRBJ2-3, reads DGGITQSPKYLFRKEGQNVTLSCEQNLNHDAMYWYRQDPGQGLRLIYYSQIVNDFQKGDIAEGYSVSREKKESFPLTVTSAQKNPTAFYLCASSKDRGHDTQYFGPGTRLTVL.